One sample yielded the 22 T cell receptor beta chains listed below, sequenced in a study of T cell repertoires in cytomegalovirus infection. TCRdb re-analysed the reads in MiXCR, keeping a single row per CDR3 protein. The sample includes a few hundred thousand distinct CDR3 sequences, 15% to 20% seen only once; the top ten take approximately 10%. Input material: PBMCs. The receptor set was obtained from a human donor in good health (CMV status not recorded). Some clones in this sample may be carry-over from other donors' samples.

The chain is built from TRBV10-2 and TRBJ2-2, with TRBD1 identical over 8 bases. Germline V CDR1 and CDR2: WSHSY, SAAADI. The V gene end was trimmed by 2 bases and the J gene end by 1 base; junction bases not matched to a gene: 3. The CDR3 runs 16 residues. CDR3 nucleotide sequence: TGCGCCAGCAGTGAGCCCAGGGGGCTGAACACCGGGGAGCTGTTTTTT. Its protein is CASSEPRGLNTGELFF.

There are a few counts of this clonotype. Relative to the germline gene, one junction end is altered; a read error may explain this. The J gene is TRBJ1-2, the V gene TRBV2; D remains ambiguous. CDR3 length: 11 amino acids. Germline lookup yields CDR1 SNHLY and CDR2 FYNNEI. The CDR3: CVSGSNYGYTF. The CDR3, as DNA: TGTGTCAGCGGCTCTAACTATGGCTACACCTTC.

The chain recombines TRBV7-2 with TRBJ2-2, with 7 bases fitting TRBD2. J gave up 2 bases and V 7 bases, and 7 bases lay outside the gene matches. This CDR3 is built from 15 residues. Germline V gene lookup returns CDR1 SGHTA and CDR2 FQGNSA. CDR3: CASTYRGGNTGELFF. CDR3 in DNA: TGTGCCAGCACCTATCGCGGGGGAAACACCGGGGAGCTGTTTTTT.

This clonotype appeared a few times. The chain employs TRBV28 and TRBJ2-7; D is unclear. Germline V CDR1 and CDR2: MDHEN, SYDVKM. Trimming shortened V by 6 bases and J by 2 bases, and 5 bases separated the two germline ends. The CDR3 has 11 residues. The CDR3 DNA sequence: TGTGCCAGCAGGAGAACCTACGAGCAGTACTTC. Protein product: CASRRTYEQYF.

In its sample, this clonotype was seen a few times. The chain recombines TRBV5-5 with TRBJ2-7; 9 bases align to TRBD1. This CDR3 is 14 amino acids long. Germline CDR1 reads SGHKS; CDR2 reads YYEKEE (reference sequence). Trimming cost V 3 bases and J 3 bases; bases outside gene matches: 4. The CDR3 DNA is TGTGCCAGCAGCTACAAGGGACAGGGCTACGAGCAGTACTTC. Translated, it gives CASSYKGQGYEQYF.

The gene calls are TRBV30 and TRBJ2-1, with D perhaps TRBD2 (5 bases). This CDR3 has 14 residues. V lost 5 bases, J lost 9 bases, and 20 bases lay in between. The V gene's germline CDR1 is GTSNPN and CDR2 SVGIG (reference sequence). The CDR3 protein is CAWASGHLGSEQFF. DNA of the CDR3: TGTGCCTGGGCCTCGGGCCACTTGGGGAGTGAGCAGTTCTTC.

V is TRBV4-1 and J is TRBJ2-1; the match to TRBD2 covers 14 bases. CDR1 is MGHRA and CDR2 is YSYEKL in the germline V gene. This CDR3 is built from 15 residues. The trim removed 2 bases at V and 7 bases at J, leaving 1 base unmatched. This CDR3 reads CASSQRTSGGNEQFF. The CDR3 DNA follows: TGCGCCAGCAGCCAACGGACTAGCGGGGGGAATGAGCAGTTCTTC.

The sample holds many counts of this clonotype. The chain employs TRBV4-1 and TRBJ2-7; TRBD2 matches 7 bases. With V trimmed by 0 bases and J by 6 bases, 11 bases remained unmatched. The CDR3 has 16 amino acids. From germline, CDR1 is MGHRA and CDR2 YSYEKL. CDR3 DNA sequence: TGCGCCAGCAGCCAAGATGCCCTTCCGGGACTACGCGAGCAGTACTTC. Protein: CASSQDALPGLREQYF.

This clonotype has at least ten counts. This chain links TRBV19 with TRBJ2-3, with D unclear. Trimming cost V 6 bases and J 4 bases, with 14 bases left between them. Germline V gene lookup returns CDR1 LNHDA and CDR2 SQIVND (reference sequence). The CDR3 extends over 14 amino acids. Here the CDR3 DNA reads TGTGCCAGTAGGGCGGCAATTTTGTCAGATACGCAGTATTTT. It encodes CASRAAILSDTQYF.

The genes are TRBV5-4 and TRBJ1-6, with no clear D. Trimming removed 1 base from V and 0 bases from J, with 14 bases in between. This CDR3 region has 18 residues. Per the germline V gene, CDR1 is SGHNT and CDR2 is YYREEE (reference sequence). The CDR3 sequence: CASSLTLWQASYNSPLHF. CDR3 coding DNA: TGTGCCAGCAGCTTGACCCTTTGGCAGGCCTCCTATAATTCACCCCTCCACTTT.

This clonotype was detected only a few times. The CDR3 region has the DNA TGCAGTGCTAGAGATCCGACAGGGCGCTATGGCTACACCTTC. Amino acid sequence: CSARDPTGRYGYTF. The chain uses TRBV20-1 and TRBJ1-2; 7 nucleotides align to TRBD1. Trimming cost V 0 bases and J 4 bases; bases outside gene matches: 5. CDR3 length equals 14 residues. Germline CDR1 is DFQATT and CDR2 is SNEGSKA (reference sequence).

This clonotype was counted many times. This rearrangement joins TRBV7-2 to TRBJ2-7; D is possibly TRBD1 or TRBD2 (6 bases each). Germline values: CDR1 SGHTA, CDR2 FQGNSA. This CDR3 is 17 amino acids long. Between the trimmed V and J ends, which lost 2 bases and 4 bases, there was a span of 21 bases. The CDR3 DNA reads TGTGCCAGCAGCTTACGATCGGGGGCGGGACTCCTGTACGAGCAGTACTTC. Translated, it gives CASSLRSGAGLLYEQYF.

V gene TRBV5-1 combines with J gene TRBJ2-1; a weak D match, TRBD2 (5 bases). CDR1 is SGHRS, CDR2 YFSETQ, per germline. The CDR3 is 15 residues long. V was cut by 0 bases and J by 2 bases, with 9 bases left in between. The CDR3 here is CASSLEGVPYNEQFF. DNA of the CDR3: TGCGCCAGCAGCTTGGAGGGAGTTCCCTACAATGAGCAGTTCTTC.

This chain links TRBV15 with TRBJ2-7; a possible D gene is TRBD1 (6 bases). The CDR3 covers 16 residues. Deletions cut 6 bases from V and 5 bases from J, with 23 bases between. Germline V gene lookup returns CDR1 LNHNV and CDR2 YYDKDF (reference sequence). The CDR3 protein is CATSRNRDILSHEQYF. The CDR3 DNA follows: TGTGCCACCAGTAGAAATCGGGACATACTTTCCCACGAGCAGTACTTC.

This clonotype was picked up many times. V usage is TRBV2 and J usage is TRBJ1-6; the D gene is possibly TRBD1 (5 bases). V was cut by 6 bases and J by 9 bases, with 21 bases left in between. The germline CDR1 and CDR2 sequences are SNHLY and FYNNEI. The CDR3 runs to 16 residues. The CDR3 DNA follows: TGTGCCAGCAGCCTCACTATGACAGTACTACTTTCACCCCTCCACTTT. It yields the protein CASSLTMTVLLSPLHF.

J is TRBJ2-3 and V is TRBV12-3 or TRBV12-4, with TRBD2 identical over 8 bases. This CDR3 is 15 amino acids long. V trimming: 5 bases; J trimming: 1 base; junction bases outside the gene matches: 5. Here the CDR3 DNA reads TGTGCCAGCAGTACCGGGACTAGGGGCACAGATACGCAGTATTTT. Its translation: CASSTGTRGTDTQYF.

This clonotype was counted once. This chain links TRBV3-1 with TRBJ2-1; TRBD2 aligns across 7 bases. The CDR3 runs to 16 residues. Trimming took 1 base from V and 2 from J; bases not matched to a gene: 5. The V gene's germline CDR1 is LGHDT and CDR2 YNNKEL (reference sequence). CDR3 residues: CASSQARGRTYNEQFF. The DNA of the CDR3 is TGTGCCAGCAGCCAAGCGCGGGGGAGGACCTACAATGAGCAGTTCTTC.

The CDR3 nucleotides are TGTGCCAGCAGCTTCGGACAGTTGAGCTCTGGGGCCAACGTCCTGACTTTC. Amino acid sequence: CASSFGQLSSGANVLTF. The chain is built from TRBV5-4 and TRBJ2-6; D possibly corresponds to TRBD1 (6 bases). V was pared by 2 bases and J by 0 bases, with 12 bases between. Germline lookup yields CDR1 SGHNT and CDR2 YYREEE (reference sequence). CDR3 length: 17 residues.

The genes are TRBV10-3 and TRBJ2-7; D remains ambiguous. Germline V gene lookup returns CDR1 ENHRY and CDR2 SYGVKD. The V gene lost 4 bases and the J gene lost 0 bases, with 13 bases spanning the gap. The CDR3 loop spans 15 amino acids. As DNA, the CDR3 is TGTGCCATCAGTGGGTCGAGAGTGAGCTCCTACGAGCAGTACTTC. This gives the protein CAISGSRVSSYEQYF.

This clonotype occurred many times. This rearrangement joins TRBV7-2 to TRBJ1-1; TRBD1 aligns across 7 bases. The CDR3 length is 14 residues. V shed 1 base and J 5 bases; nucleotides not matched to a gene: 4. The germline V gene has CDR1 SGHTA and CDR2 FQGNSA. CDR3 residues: CASSLVRDRTEAFF. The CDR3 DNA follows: TGTGCCAGCAGCTTAGTGAGGGACAGAACTGAAGCTTTCTTT.

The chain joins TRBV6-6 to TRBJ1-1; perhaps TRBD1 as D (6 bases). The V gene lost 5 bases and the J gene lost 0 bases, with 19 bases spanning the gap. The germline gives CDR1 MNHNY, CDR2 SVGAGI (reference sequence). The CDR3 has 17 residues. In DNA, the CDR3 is TGTGCCAGCAGTCCTGGGCGGGGGGGGCGCTTGAACACTGAAGCTTTCTTT. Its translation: CASSPGRGGRLNTEAFF.

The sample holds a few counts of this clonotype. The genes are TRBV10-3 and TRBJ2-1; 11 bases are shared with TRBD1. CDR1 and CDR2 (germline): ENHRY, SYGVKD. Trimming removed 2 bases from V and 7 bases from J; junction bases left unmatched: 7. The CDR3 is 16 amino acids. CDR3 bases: TGTGCCATCAGTGAGCCAGGACAGGGGGCGTCGAATGAGCAGTTCTTC. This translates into CAISEPGQGASNEQFF.